The rows below give T cell receptor beta chains drawn from one sample of a study of OX40 agonist ivuxolimab in advanced cancers. Assay used: immunoSEQ multiplex PCR; TCRdb lists only in-frame clones, some missing. The data contain over 20,000 clones, just over 85% of them seen just once; the ten biggest clones take up around 17%. The sequenced sample was CD4+ or CD8+ T cells sorted from blood, obtained in a trial of the OX40 agonist ivuxolimab. These receptors originate from an adult with an advanced solid tumor such as melanoma, head and neck, liver or kidney cancer. CDR3s include the opening cysteine and the closing phenylalanine or tryptophan. Fields, in order: J gene, V gene, CDR3 protein.

TRBJ2-7 TRBV5-1 CASNTGTGDYEQYF
TRBJ1-2 TRBV9 CASDSGDSGYGYTF
TRBJ2-7 TRBV7-2 CASSSGLAGALSEQYF
TRBJ1-5 TRBV20-1 CSAGAGQPQHF
TRBJ2-7 TRBV6-1 CAGSAGTSGALYEQYF
TRBJ1-1 TRBV19 CASSVRGIASEAFF
. TRBV7-2 CASSSTGTRTDEQYF
TRBJ1-4 TRBV11-2 CASSLDRDRGGEKLFF
TRBJ2-5 TRBV7-3 CASSLTGGSQETQYF
TRBJ2-2 TRBV6-6 CASSFGVSGELFF
TRBJ2-7 TRBV4-3 CASSQGLGSYEQYF
TRBJ1-5 TRBV18 CASSPGGRNQPQHF
TRBJ1-1 TRBV19 CASTRQGLTEAFF
TRBJ2-7 TRBV5-1 CASSLEGLAGTEQYF
TRBJ2-6 TRBV5-5 CASSLVGSANVLTF
TRBJ2-2 TRBV6-6 CASSYGESSGELFF
TRBJ1-4 TRBV5-1 CASSLALGEKLFF
TRBJ1-1 TRBV7-9 CASSFFDQGTEAFF
TRBJ2-2 TRBV7-2 CASSLQGGQTGELFF
TRBJ2-7 TRBV19 CASSSDRFSYEQYF
TRBJ2-5 TRBV11-2 CASNDKYAQETQYF
TRBJ1-2 TRBV18 CASSLSDTGGYTF
TRBJ2-5 TRBV5-4 CASSSDRGLVETQYF
TRBJ1-3 TRBV5-1 CASSLGLPERGNTIYF
TRBJ2-2 TRBV7-9 CASSLRGGLTGELFF
TRBJ1-1 TRBV18 CASSPQGDRNTEAFF
TRBJ2-5 TRBV5-1 CASSLGTSGVETQYF
TRBJ2-7 TRBV7-2 CASSLRGVGEQYF
TRBJ1-1 TRBV29-1 CSVVTGQF
TRBJ2-1 TRBV9 CASSVEGTSGSNEQFF
TRBJ2-5 TRBV2 CASKNSGGETQYF
TRBJ2-7 TRBV5-6 CASSGDLSNYEQYF
TRBJ2-2 TRBV7-2 CASSPRGGMNTGELFF
TRBJ2-7 TRBV18 CASSRTQGEQYF
TRBJ1-4 TRBV2 CASTGQGTTNEKLFF
TRBJ1-3 TRBV9 CASSVSSGAGNTIYF
TRBJ2-2 TRBV11-1 CASSGIQGGELFF
TRBJ2-7 TRBV7-6 CASSLSASYEQYF
TRBJ2-2 TRBV11-2 CASSLDPRTGGARRELFF
TRBJ1-1 TRBV11-2 CASSSLRNTEAFF
TRBJ2-5 TRBV5-1 CASSLDEGRETQYF
TRBJ2-1 TRBV29-1 CSVVEVNAYNEQFF
TRBJ2-1 TRBV21-1 CASWVGKAGGIEQFF
TRBJ1-5 TRBV9 CASSVDGARGEPQHF
TRBJ2-1 TRBV20-1 CSASGDEQFF